A single sample is the source of the 16 T cell receptor beta chains below, sequenced in a study of blood T cell repertoires in COVID-19. Sequencing used immunoSEQ multiplex PCR; TCRdb keeps in-frame clones, though not all of them. This table holds 300,000 to 350,000 clones, around 87% found once. The sequenced sample was PBMCs or T cells enriched from blood (not recorded which). These receptors were taken from a woman under 30 with acute COVID-19.

This chain links TRBV19 with TRBJ1-2; D is undetermined. Germline lookup yields CDR1 LNHDA and CDR2 SQIVND (reference sequence). Trimming removed 8 bases at V and 2 bases at J, with 12 bases between. The CDR3 consists of 13 residues. CDR3 protein: CASGRAENYGYTF. In nucleotides, the CDR3 is TGTGCCAGTGGGAGGGCAGAGAACTATGGCTACACCTTC.

This sequence joins TRBV7-2 and TRBJ2-4; 11 bases align to TRBD2. The CDR3 has 16 amino acids. From germline, CDR1 is SGHTA and CDR2 FQGNSA. V lost 1 base to trimming and J lost 7 bases; unmatched junction nucleotides: 6. The CDR3, as DNA: TGTGCCAGCAGCTTAGGTACCACTAGCGGGAGTAACATTCAGTACTTC. Its translation: CASSLGTTSGSNIQYF.

This clone was observed once. The V gene is TRBV3-1 (or the pseudogene TRBV3-2), the J gene TRBJ1-5, with a weak D call TRBD1 (5 bases). The CDR3 consists of 14 residues. V lost 3 bases, J lost 7 bases, and 13 bases lay in between. Germline assignment: CDR1 LGHDT and CDR2 YNNKEL (reference sequence). CDR3 protein: CASSHPGEGQPQHF. The CDR3 DNA follows: TGTGCCAGCAGCCACCCCGGGGAGGGGCAGCCCCAGCATTTT.

Written as DNA, the CDR3 is TGTGCCAGTAGTACCTATCGACAGGGAGAAAGGGTTGGCTCCTACAATGAGCAGTTCTTC. It codes for CASSTYRQGERVGSYNEQFF. The chain combines TRBV19 with TRBJ2-1; 7 bases match TRBD1. V shed 4 bases, J shed 0 bases, and the junction held 18 bases outside the gene matches. This CDR3 contains 20 residues. The germline V gene has CDR1 LNHDA and CDR2 SQIVND (reference sequence).

The V and J genes are TRBV29-1 and TRBJ2-3; no firm D call. Germline V gene sequence: CDR1 SQVTM, CDR2 ANQGSEA. V was shortened by 5 bases and J by 0 bases, with 9 bases between the two germline ends. The CDR3 extends over 13 amino acids. CDR3 region: CSVPYFSTDTQYF. Written as DNA, the CDR3 is TGCAGCGTTCCGTACTTTAGCACAGATACGCAGTATTTT.

This chain links TRBV28 with TRBJ2-6; TRBD1 matches 9 bases. Germline lookup yields CDR1 MDHEN and CDR2 SYDVKM. The CDR3 totals 18 residues. V lost 6 bases, J lost 0 bases, and 9 bases stayed unmatched. The CDR3 bases are TGTGCCAGCAGCTCCGGGACAGGGTTCCTCTCTGGGGCCAACGTCCTGACTTTC. Protein sequence: CASSSGTGFLSGANVLTF. The whole variable domain, filled in from reference TRBV28 and TRBJ2-6, reads DVKVTQSSRYLVKRTGEKVFLECVQDMDHENMFWYRQDPGLGLRLIYFSYDVKMKEKGDIPEGYSVSREKKERFSLILESASTNQTSMYLCASSSGTGFLSGANVLTFGAGSRLTVL.

The gene calls are TRBV9 and TRBJ1-5; TRBD1 might be the D (5 bases). This CDR3 has 15 residues. The germline V gene has CDR1 SGDLS and CDR2 YYNGEE. The V gene lost 3 bases and the J gene lost 3 bases, with 13 bases spanning the gap. The CDR3 region has the DNA TGTGCCAGCAGCGCCTTAGACAGCTTCAATCAGCCCCAGCATTTT. As protein: CASSALDSFNQPQHF.

CDR3 protein: CASSLSTSGMVTDTQYF. For the CDR3, the DNA is TGTGCCAGCAGTTTATCCACCAGCGGGATGGTCACAGATACGCAGTATTTT. This sequence joins TRBV27 and TRBJ2-3; 7 positions agree with TRBD2. The germline CDR1 and CDR2 sequences are MNHEY and SMNVEV (reference sequence). The CDR3 has 17 residues. After removal of 0 bases from V and 2 bases from J, the junction contained 8 bases not matched to a gene.

This rearrangement joins TRBV21-1 to TRBJ2-7; TRBD2, the D gene given by the table, was not confirmed from the DNA. TRBV21-1 corresponds to a pseudogene. CDR3 length equals 16 residues. This CDR3 reads CASSKDIRTAGLGQYF. CDR3 DNA sequence: TGTGCCAGCAGCAAAGATATCAGGACGGCTGGACTTGGGCAGTACTTC.

The rearrangement joins TRBV19 to TRBJ1-1; 7 bases line up with TRBD1. The CDR3 runs to 15 residues. Germline lookup yields CDR1 LNHDA and CDR2 SQIVND (reference sequence). The V and J ends lost 6 bases and 5 bases, in that order; junction bases with no gene match: 12. This CDR3 reads CASSWGTWTGTEAFF. CDR3 DNA: TGTGCCAGTAGCTGGGGCACCTGGACAGGAACTGAAGCTTTCTTT.

J is TRBJ1-4 and V is TRBV11-2, with 7 bases matching TRBD1. Trimming at V came to 1 base and at J to 8 bases, leaving 7 bases not matched to a gene. The CDR3 is 15 residues long. Germline CDR1 and CDR2: SGHAT and FQNNGV. The CDR3, as DNA: TGTGCCAGCAGCTTAGGCAGCAGGGGGTCCGAAAAACTGTTTTTT. It is translated as CASSLGSRGSEKLFF. The variable domain in full, with the rest retrieved from reference TRBV11-2 and TRBJ1-4, is EAGVAQSPRYKIIEKRQSVAFWCNPISGHATLYWYQQILGQGPKLLIQFQNNGVVDDSQLPKDRFSAERLKGVDSTLKIQPAKLEDSAVYLCASSLGSRGSEKLFFGSGTQLSVL.

This chain links TRBV19 with TRBJ2-1, with 8 bases matching TRBD2. The CDR3 runs 18 residues. V was pared by 4 bases and J by 5 bases, with 16 bases of the junction left unmatched. CDR1 and CDR2 from the germline V gene are LNHDA and SQIVND (reference sequence). Written as DNA, the CDR3 is TGTGCCAGTAGTAGAGGGGGGGCGAGCGGGAGCTTTGACAATGAGCAGTTCTTC. Protein sequence: CASSRGGASGSFDNEQFF.

This chain links TRBV7-9 with TRBJ2-2; 12 bases are a match to TRBD2. The CDR3 contains 19 residues. Germline V lookup: CDR1 SEHNR, CDR2 FQNEAQ (reference sequence). The V segment lost 2 bases and the J segment 1 base; nucleotides outside the gene matches: 8. CDR3 protein: CASSLMRLAGVGNTGELFF. The CDR3 region has the DNA TGTGCCAGCAGCTTAATGAGACTAGCGGGAGTAGGGAACACCGGGGAGCTGTTTTTT.

The genes are TRBV6-5 and TRBJ1-6, with D uncertain. Between the trimmed V and J ends, which lost 7 bases and 9 bases, there was a span of 19 bases. CDR1 is MNHEY, CDR2 SVGAGI, per germline. The CDR3 is 15 residues long. The CDR3 DNA follows: TGTGCCAGCACAGGAGGATGGGTAGGAAGTTCACCCCTCCACTTT. Translation gives CASTGGWVGSSPLHF.

This chain uses TRBV4-2 with TRBJ1-6; D gene uncertain. The V end lost 1 base, the J end lost 8 bases, and 12 bases lay between the germline ends. Germline-derived CDR1 and CDR2 are LGHNA and YNFKEQ. This CDR3 region has 15 residues. The CDR3: CASSQARGVDSPLHF. Written as DNA, the CDR3 is TGTGCCAGCAGCCAAGCCCGCGGGGTGGATTCACCCCTCCACTTT.

This clone was recorded only once. This chain links TRBV6-5 with TRBJ2-1, with TRBD2 matching over 13 bases. Germline V CDR1 and CDR2: MNHEY, SVGAGI. CDR3 length: 15 residues. Trimming cost V 6 bases and J 9 bases; bases outside gene matches: 8. In nucleotides, the CDR3 is TGTGCCAGCAGACCTAGGACTAGCGGGAGAGGTGAGCAGTTCTTC. Translated, it gives CASRPRTSGRGEQFF.